Shown below are 27 T cell receptor beta chains from a single sample sequenced in a study of T cell responses to AZD1222 COVID-19 vaccine. The method was immunoSEQ multiplex PCR; TCRdb's version includes in-frame clones alone and lacks a portion of them. The sample lists 100,000 to 150,000 clones, approximately 90% occurring once. Specimen: peripheral blood, collected on day 0 of AZD1222 vaccination. The receptors were gathered from an adult in good health.

This chain joins TRBV6-5 and TRBJ2-5; TRBD2 agrees at 9 bases. The V and J ends lost 5 bases and 1 base, in that order; junction bases with no gene match: 5. The CDR3 spans 15 residues. CDR1 MNHEY and CDR2 SVGAGI come from the germline V gene. The CDR3 coding sequence is TGTGCCAGCAGTAAGGGCGGGGGGGCCCAAGAGACCCAGTACTTC. Amino acids: CASSKGGGAQETQYF.

V and J are TRBV15 and TRBJ2-7; TRBD1 is a possible D gene (7 bases). V was clipped by 3 bases and J by 3 bases, with 12 bases between them. Germline V gives CDR1 LNHNV, CDR2 YYDKDF (reference sequence). The CDR3 has 14 amino acids. For the CDR3, the DNA is TGTGCCACCAGCAGTTGGGGGGACAGCTACGAGCAGTACTTC. Translated, it gives CATSSWGDSYEQYF. The full variable domain, completed using reference TRBV15 and TRBJ2-7, is DAMVIQNPRYQVTQFGKPVTLSCSQTLNHNVMYWYQQKSSQAPKLLFHYYDKDFNNEADTPDNFQSRRPNTSFCFLDIRSPGLGDTAMYLCATSSWGDSYEQYFGPGTRLTVT.

This chain connects TRBV28 to TRBJ2-7, with D tentatively TRBD2 (7 bases). The germline gives CDR1 MDHEN, CDR2 SYDVKM. V lost 7 bases to trimming and J lost 5 bases, with 18 bases between them. The length of the CDR3 is 14 residues. This CDR3 reads CASTYPGGLNEQYF. The CDR3 coding sequence is TGTGCCAGCACCTATCCCGGGGGGCTAAACGAGCAGTACTTC.

V gene TRBV24-1 combines with J gene TRBJ2-1; D tentatively fits TRBD1 or TRBD2 (5 bases each). Germline loops: CDR1 KGHDR, CDR2 SFDVKD. The CDR3 covers 15 residues. V lost 2 bases to trimming and J lost 3 bases, with 10 bases between them. CDR3 protein: CATSDSGTHYNEQFF. The DNA for the CDR3 is TGTGCCACCAGTGATTCCGGGACCCACTACAATGAGCAGTTCTTC.

In its sample, this clone was seen once. V and J are TRBV7-9 and TRBJ2-7; D not resolved. The V end was cut by 3 bases, the J end by 1 base, with 4 bases between. The CDR3 contains 12 residues. Germline CDR1 and CDR2: SEHNR and FQNEAQ (reference sequence). The CDR3 loop is CASSFESYEQYF. The CDR3 DNA reads as TGTGCCAGCAGCTTTGAGTCCTACGAGCAGTACTTC.

J is TRBJ1-2 and V is TRBV7-3; D gene unclear. Looked up from germline, CDR1 is SGHTA and CDR2 is FQGTGA. The CDR3 contains 12 residues. V gave up 3 bases and J gave up 8 bases, with 10 bases separating them. The CDR3 nucleotides are TGTGCCAGCAGCTTCGGGGTGGACGGCTACACCTTC. It is translated as CASSFGVDGYTF.

This chain links TRBV9 with TRBJ1-4; 9 nucleotides match TRBD1. In germline, CDR1 is SGDLS, CDR2 YYNGEE. CDR3 size: 15 residues. The V segment lost 3 bases and the J segment 6 bases; nucleotides outside the gene matches: 6. CDR3: CASSAGQGPDEKLFF. In DNA form, the CDR3 reads TGTGCCAGCAGCGCGGGACAGGGTCCCGATGAAAAACTGTTTTTT.

V is TRBV5-5 and J is TRBJ2-4; D gene uncertain. With 4 bases removed from V and 6 bases from J, the gap between germline ends came to 14 bases. CDR1 is SGHKS and CDR2 is YYEKEE in the germline V gene (reference sequence). This CDR3 comprises 14 residues. CDR3 coding DNA: TGTGCCAGCAGCCACAACCGTTTCGGAAACATTCAGTACTTC. Translated, it gives CASSHNRFGNIQYF.

About this clone: Here the CDR3 omits its conserved ending phenylalanine or tryptophan, so a read error is the likely source. No DNA is shown, since the ends of the CDR3 on it are uncertain; the CDR3 is the one TCRdb lists. The V call is TRBV2, the J call TRBJ1-1. Germline CDR1 is SNHLY and CDR2 is FYNNEI. The CDR3 totals 11 residues, both ends included. The CDR3 loop reads CASTARVATLV.

The rearrangement uses TRBV28 and TRBJ2-3; perhaps TRBD2 as D (5 bases). The CDR3 contains 14 residues. Deletions cut 6 bases from V and 1 base from J, with 11 bases between. CDR1 MDHEN and CDR2 SYDVKM come from the germline V gene. The CDR3 loop is CASRFGGRTDTQYF. The CDR3 nucleotides read TGTGCCAGCAGGTTCGGCGGGCGCACAGATACGCAGTATTTT. Complete variable domain (other parts from reference TRBV28 and TRBJ2-3): DVKVTQSSRYLVKRTGEKVFLECVQDMDHENMFWYRQDPGLGLRLIYFSYDVKMKEKGDIPEGYSVSREKKERFSLILESASTNQTSMYLCASRFGGRTDTQYFGPGTRLTVL.

The J gene is TRBJ2-7, the V gene TRBV6-5; TRBD1 matches at 10 bases. Trimming removed 5 bases from V and 4 bases from J; junction bases left unmatched: 5. The CDR3 is 14 amino acids. Germline lookup yields CDR1 MNHEY and CDR2 SVGAGI. The CDR3 spells CASSPGQGNYEQYF. CDR3 in DNA: TGTGCCAGCAGTCCGGGACAGGGGAATTACGAGCAGTACTTC.

J is TRBJ2-2 and V is TRBV4-2, with TRBD2 matching over 8 bases. CDR1 LGHNA and CDR2 YNFKEQ come from the germline V gene. With 0 bases clipped from V and 0 bases from J, the junction kept 3 bases outside the gene matches. CDR3 length: 17 residues. Here the CDR3 DNA reads TGTGCCAGCAGCCAAGAAACACTAGCGGCGAACACCGGGGAGCTGTTTTTT. Its protein is CASSQETLAANTGELFF.

The rearrangement uses TRBV6-1 and TRBJ2-5, with TRBD1 identical over 9 bases. This CDR3 has 17 amino acids. V lost 1 base and J lost 4; bases outside the gene matches: 10. Germline V lookup: CDR1 MNHNS, CDR2 SASEGT. The CDR3, as DNA: TGTGCCAGCAGTGAAGGAGGGACAGGGAAGGCTCGAGAGACCCAGTACTTC. As protein: CASSEGGTGKARETQYF.

This chain links TRBV30 with TRBJ1-5; D unclear. This CDR3 has 13 amino acids. The germline gives CDR1 GTSNPN, CDR2 SVGIG (reference sequence). V lost 0 bases, J lost 4 bases, and 7 bases lay in between. CDR3 residues: CAWSVRGNQPQHF. The CDR3 bases are TGTGCCTGGAGTGTGCGAGGGAATCAGCCCCAGCATTTT. Filled out from reference TRBV30 and TRBJ1-5, the complete variable domain reads SQTIHQWPATLVQPVGSPLSLECTVEGTSNPNLYWYRQAAGRGLQLLFYSVGIGQISSEVPQNLSASRPQDRQFILSSKKLLLSDSGFYLCAWSVRGNQPQHFGDGTRLSIL.

The chain combines TRBV2 with TRBJ2-7; possibly TRBD2 for D (5 bases). Germline V gene lookup returns CDR1 SNHLY and CDR2 FYNNEI. The CDR3 is made up of 12 amino acids. V was pared by 7 bases and J by 3 bases, with 10 bases between. CDR3 DNA: TGTGCCAGCAAACTAGTCGGCTACGAGCAGTACTTC. Protein product: CASKLVGYEQYF.

The rearrangement joins TRBV7-9 to TRBJ1-1; 10 nucleotides agree with TRBD1. Germline-derived CDR1 and CDR2 are SEHNR and FQNEAQ (reference sequence). The CDR3 contains 15 residues. With 3 bases clipped from V and 3 bases from J, the junction kept 4 bases outside the gene matches. The CDR3, as DNA: TGTGCCAGCAGCTTCGACAGGGGGCCCCACACTGAAGCTTTCTTT. Protein sequence: CASSFDRGPHTEAFF.

This sequence joins TRBV21-1 and TRBJ2-2. TRBV21-1 is shown as a pseudogene. CDR3 size: 15 residues. CDR3 region: CASSKDGVVTGELFF. Here the CDR3 DNA reads TGTGCCAGCAGCAAAGATGGGGTCGTAACCGGGGAGCTGTTTTTT.

The genes are TRBV7-2 and TRBJ2-3; TRBD2 aligns across 8 bases. The CDR3 sequence is 14 residues long. Germline values: CDR1 SGHTA, CDR2 FQGNSA. V gave up 5 bases and J gave up 2 bases; unmatched junction bases: 3. The DNA for the CDR3 is TGTGCCAGCAGCAGTAGCGGGGTCACAGATACGCAGTATTTT. Translating it yields CASSSSGVTDTQYF. Variable domain in full (rest from reference TRBV7-2 and TRBJ2-3): GAGVSQSPSNKVTEKGKDVELRCDPISGHTALYWYRQSLGQGLEFLIYFQGNSAPDKSGLPSDRFSAERTGGSVSTLTIQRTQQEDSAVYLCASSSSGVTDTQYFGPGTRLTVL.

The CDR3 DNA follows: TGTGCCTGGAGCCTTGGAGGGATGAACACTGAAGCTTTCTTT. Translation: CAWSLGGMNTEAFF. The gene calls are TRBV30 and TRBJ1-1; D uncertain. Between the trimmed V and J ends, which lost 3 bases and 0 bases, there was a span of 11 bases. The CDR3 sequence is 14 residues long. From germline, CDR1 is GTSNPN and CDR2 SVGIG (reference sequence). Using reference TRBV30 and TRBJ1-1 for the parts outside the CDR3, the full variable domain is SQTIHQWPATLVQPVGSPLSLECTVEGTSNPNLYWYRQAAGRGLQLLFYSVGIGQISSEVPQNLSASRPQDRQFILSSKKLLLSDSGFYLCAWSLGGMNTEAFFGQGTRLTVV.

The chain links TRBV24-1 to TRBJ1-2; unclear D gene. Between the trimmed V and J ends, which lost 1 base and 8 bases, there was a span of 7 bases. CDR3 size: 12 residues. Germline V gives CDR1 KGHDR, CDR2 SFDVKD. The CDR3 sequence is CATSDFRGGYTF. The CDR3 region has the DNA TGTGCCACCAGTGATTTCCGCGGAGGCTACACCTTC.

This clone was counted once. This rearrangement joins TRBV9 to TRBJ2-1, with 7 bases matching TRBD2. After removal of 4 bases from V and 7 bases from J, the junction contained 5 bases not matched to a gene. The CDR3 is made up of 13 amino acids. The germline CDR1 and CDR2 sequences are SGDLS and YYNGEE. This chain's CDR3 is CASSSGVQNEQFF. The CDR3 DNA sequence: TGTGCCAGCAGCAGCGGGGTACAGAATGAGCAGTTCTTC.

The V and J genes are TRBV7-6 and TRBJ1-5; no firm D call. CDR3 length: 17 amino acids. CDR1 is SGHVS, CDR2 FNYEAQ, per germline. V was trimmed by 1 base and J by 1 base, leaving 14 bases between them. CDR3 sequence reads: CASSLGPRARSNQPQHF. Here the CDR3 DNA reads TGTGCCAGCAGCTTAGGGCCTCGGGCGCGGAGCAATCAGCCCCAGCATTTT.

The sample holds one count of this clone. CDR3 sequence: CASSLRDSGTYEQYF. The CDR3 bases are TGTGCCAGCAGCCTCCGGGACAGTGGAACCTACGAGCAGTACTTC. This rearrangement joins TRBV14 to TRBJ2-7; 7 bases are shared with TRBD1. Germline lookup yields CDR1 SGHDN and CDR2 FVKESK. Unmatched junction bases numbered 8, after V lost 4 bases and J lost 2 bases. The CDR3 extends over 15 amino acids. Full variable domain (outside the CDR3, taken from reference TRBV14 and TRBJ2-7): EAGVTQFPSHSVIEKGQTVTLRCDPISGHDNLYWYRRVMGKEIKFLLHFVKESKQDESGMPNNRFLAERTGGTYSTLKVQPAELEDSGVYFCASSLRDSGTYEQYFGPGTRLTVT.

The rearrangement links TRBV7-2 to TRBJ1-2; no firm D call. V was clipped by 5 bases and J by 8 bases, with 18 bases between them. Per the germline V gene, CDR1 is SGHTA and CDR2 is FQGNSA. The CDR3 spans 14 residues. This CDR3 reads CASSPPVLAGGYTF. CDR3 bases: TGTGCCAGCAGCCCCCCGGTCCTGGCGGGAGGCTACACCTTC.

The chain employs TRBV5-4 and TRBJ2-3; perhaps D is TRBD1 or TRBD2 (5 bases each). CDR1 and CDR2 (germline): SGHNT, YYREEE (reference sequence). The CDR3 length is 16 residues. V lost 4 bases and J lost 4, with 19 bases in between. The CDR3 sequence: CASSPGTPVGSDTQYF. DNA for the CDR3: TGTGCCAGCAGCCCCGGGACCCCTGTGGGGTCAGATACGCAGTATTTT.

The sample holds one count of this clone. The V call is TRBV4-2, the J call TRBJ2-2, with a possible D match to TRBD2 (7 bases). Trimming took off 0 bases at V and 6 bases at J, with 8 bases between the two ends. The CDR3 sequence is 14 residues long. The germline CDR1 and CDR2 sequences are LGHNA and YNFKEQ. This CDR3 reads CASSQEGGPGELFF. CDR3 sequence (DNA): TGTGCCAGCAGCCAAGAGGGGGGGCCCGGGGAGCTGTTTTTT.

The V call is TRBV6-5, the J call TRBJ1-5, with unresolved D. The CDR3 length is 15 residues. The germline V gene has CDR1 MNHEY and CDR2 SVGAGI. The germline V and J ends were trimmed by 0 bases and 3 bases, with 9 bases remaining between them. CDR3 region: CASSYSAGFNQPQHF. In DNA, the CDR3 is TGTGCCAGCAGTTACTCAGCCGGTTTCAATCAGCCCCAGCATTTT.